A single T cell receptor beta chain is shown here with its context. Its antigen is still unknown. One base away there is no much larger clone; base qualities are not given. The immunoSEQ Assay, a bias-controlled multiplex PCR, was used to amplify TCRbeta CDR3 regions from genomic DNA. The paper's processing steps were these. Within the assay, amplification of reference gene primers was used to estimate how many nucleated cells each sample contained. Sequence reads were collapsed and filtered to measure the absolute abundance of every unique TCRbeta CDR3 rearrangement. For each sample, productive Simpson clonality was calculated by taking the square root of Simpson's diversity index across productive rearrangements. TCRdb carries this immuneACCESS record with in-frame sequences only. Its versions omit some clonotypes, under half of them owing to an unresolved V gene in the studies checked, with the rest unexplained. D and trimming were read from the DNA, whereas the V and J calls and clone size are those reported in that table. Present in this sample are about 280,000 clones, about 89% of which were seen just once. The ten largest account for roughly 2.2% of the sample.

Whole blood was collected in K2EDTA tubes by collaborating institutions according to the institutions' own protocols. Collaborator samples were shipped for TCRbeta analysis as frozen whole blood, isolated PBMCs, or DNA extracted from either sample type. These data come from a study of blood T cell repertoires in COVID-19 (dated by TCRdb to about 2020). Concerning the study at large: The collaborator samples originated in the United States, Italy and Spain and spanned the acute and convalescent phases of COVID-19. The prospective study material was composed of cDNA or gDNA derived from T cells, B-cell-depleted T cells, or PBMCs. The samples were drawn from two sources: the first 160 participants of the ongoing ImmuneRACE study, and fewer than 1,500 subjects contributed by 6 global collaborators. Nearly every sample came with metadata listing a de-identified subject ID, COVID-19 status, age in years and sex. A freely available public database, intended as a resource for researchers studying the immune response to SARS-CoV-2, is where the repertoires were released. Subjects who had been exposed to COVID-19, were actively infected with it, or had recovered from it provided the deeply sampled blood TCRbeta repertoires that made up the dataset. Where available, HLA class I and class II types were taken from metadata supplied by the sample provider and were not determined by assay-based typing.

Reading the germline V gene gives CDR1 SGDLS and CDR2 YYNGEE. Trimmed from V: 0 bases; trimmed from J: 8 bases; junction bases lacking a gene match: 5. The CDR3 starts with the cysteine, ends with the phenylalanine, and has 15 residues. Only the CDR3 DNA is retained, 45 bases long and in frame from the first base. The full study reports these points: The amount of clinical and demographic metadata varied by source and participant and was provided uncurated.

The chain joins TRBV9 to TRBJ2-1, with 10 junctional bases fitting TRBD2. Sequences were obtained from peripheral blood. The TCR originated in a man aged 45-60 years with acute or convalescent COVID-19. The CDR3: CASSVGRTSGHEQFF. The DNA sequence reads TGTGCCAGCAGCGTAGGCAGGACTAGCGGCCATGAGCAGTTCTTC. When the CDR3 is completed using the reference TRBV9 and TRBJ2-1 genes on either side, the full variable domain is DSGVTQTPKHLITATGQRVTLRCSPRSGDLSVYWYQQSLDQGLQFLIQYYNGEERAKGNILERFSAQQFPDLHSELNLSSLELGDSALYFCASSVGRTSGHEQFFGPGTRLTVL.